The present entry profiles one T cell receptor beta chain with its context. The record originates from a study of blood T cell repertoires in COVID-19. Study background: Samples representing acute and convalescent COVID-19 were sourced from the United States, Italy and Spain. In each case, the material was cDNA or gDNA derived from T cells, B-cell-depleted T cells, or PBMCs.

There are 15 residues in the CDR3. Germline CDR1 reads SGHNT; CDR2 reads YENEEA. Trimming took 1 base from V and 7 from J; bases not matched to a gene: 4. Methods used by the authors: Reference gene primers were amplified, and this amplification served to estimate nucleated cell counts. The method was immunoSEQ multiplex PCR; TCRdb's version includes in-frame clones alone and lacks a portion of them. That table gives V, J and clone size, and the DNA gave D and trimming. The sample consists of 85,000 to 120,000 clones, approximately 84% of them appearing once. The TCR was taken from a woman aged 55 to 70 with acute or convalescent COVID-19. The genes are TRBV11-3 and TRBJ2-2; TRBD1 agrees at 9 bases. Material for sequencing was peripheral blood. CDR3 DNA: TGTGCCAGCAGCTTAGGGACAGGGGTCCACGGGGAGCTGTTTTTT. Its protein is CASSLGTGVHGELFF.